Shown below are 9 T cell receptor beta chains from a single sample sequenced in a study of T cell changes during pregnancy in multiple sclerosis. Libraries were prepared by immunoSEQ multiplex PCR; TCRdb keeps only in-frame clonotypes and omits some of them. This table has 30,000 to 35,000 clones, 90% appearing once. The sample was CD4+ T cells from peripheral blood mononuclear cells, taken in the second trimester of pregnancy. Every receptor here comes from a female donor in good health, enrolled as a control in a pregnancy study.

The chain links TRBV6-5 to TRBJ1-1; 7 bases are a match to TRBD1. This CDR3 contains 16 residues. The germline V gene has CDR1 MNHEY and CDR2 SVGAGI. V lost 2 bases and J lost 5; bases outside the gene matches: 11. The CDR3 nucleotides read TGTGCCAGCAGTTACGGGACAGCCGGGGCGAGGACTGAAGCTTTCTTT. This translates into CASSYGTAGARTEAFF.

The V gene is TRBV7-2, the J gene TRBJ1-1, with 9 nucleotides matching TRBD1. V shed 3 bases, J shed 0 bases, and the junction held 8 bases outside the gene matches. The CDR3 is 17 residues long. Germline CDR1 and CDR2: SGHTA and FQGNSA. CDR3 sequence (DNA): TGTGCCAGCAGCTTGGGGACAGGGTGGATTATGAACACTGAAGCTTTCTTT. Its protein is CASSLGTGWIMNTEAFF. The full variable domain, its missing parts supplied by reference TRBV7-2 and TRBJ1-1, is GAGVSQSPSNKVTEKGKDVELRCDPISGHTALYWYRQSLGQGLEFLIYFQGNSAPDKSGLPSDRFSAERTGGSVSTLTIQRTQQEDSAVYLCASSLGTGWIMNTEAFFGQGTRLTVV.

This chain connects TRBV15 to TRBJ2-2; perhaps TRBD1 as D (5 bases). Per germline, CDR1 LNHNV and CDR2 YYDKDF (reference sequence). This CDR3 is built from 15 residues. V was pared by 3 bases and J by 4 bases, with 12 bases between. The CDR3 region is CATSRGGQVTGELFF. CDR3 DNA sequence: TGTGCCACCAGCAGGGGTGGACAAGTCACCGGGGAGCTGTTTTTT.

This sequence joins TRBV29-1 and TRBJ1-2; D might be TRBD1 (6 bases). This CDR3 is 13 amino acids long. From germline, CDR1 is SQVTM and CDR2 ANQGSEA. V was trimmed by 0 bases and J by 5 bases, leaving 10 bases between them. The CDR3 loop is CSVEDRTDYGYTF. CDR3 DNA: TGCAGCGTTGAAGATAGGACAGATTATGGCTACACCTTC.

The genes are TRBV11-2 and TRBJ1-2; D not resolved. In germline, CDR1 is SGHAT, CDR2 FQNNGV. The V end was cut by 1 base, the J end by 6 bases, with 6 bases between. The CDR3 is made up of 12 amino acids. The CDR3 here is CASSLGSDGYTF. As DNA, the CDR3 is TGTGCCAGCAGCTTAGGGTCGGATGGCTACACCTTC.

The chain joins TRBV18 to TRBJ1-1; 8 nucleotides line up with TRBD1. This CDR3 is 16 amino acids long. The junction had 10 bases not matched to a gene; V was cut back by 4 bases and J by 3 bases. The germline CDR1 and CDR2 sequences are KGHSH and LQKENI. CDR3 DNA sequence: TGTGCCAGCTCACGAGCCAGGGGGCTGTTGGACACTGAAGCTTTCTTT. It is translated as CASSRARGLLDTEAFF. The full variable domain, with the rest looked up from reference TRBV18 and TRBJ1-1, is NAGVMQNPRHLVRRRGQEARLRCSPMKGHSHVYWYRQLPEEGLKFMVYLQKENIIDESGMPKERFSAEFPKEGPSILRIQQVVRGDSAAYFCASSRARGLLDTEAFFGQGTRLTVV.

The CDR3 loop is CASSLEPPGLASTDTQYF. Here the CDR3 DNA reads TGTGCCAGCAGCTTAGAGCCCCCGGGACTAGCGAGCACAGATACGCAGTATTTT. The chain carries TRBV11-2 and TRBJ2-3; 10 positions match TRBD2. Germline CDR1 and CDR2: SGHAT and FQNNGV. The junction had 6 bases not matched to a gene; V was cut back by 0 bases and J by 0 bases. The CDR3 is made up of 18 amino acids.

This chain joins TRBV5-1 and TRBJ2-7, with unresolved D. V shed 2 bases and J shed 6 bases, with 12 bases lying between them. The CDR3 length is 13 residues. Per the germline V gene, CDR1 is SGHRS and CDR2 is YFSETQ. The CDR3: CASSFGSVSEQYF. The DNA of the CDR3 is TGCGCCAGCAGCTTTGGCAGCGTGAGCGAGCAGTACTTC.

The chain is built from TRBV5-4 and TRBJ2-2; 10 bases are a match to TRBD2. The length of the CDR3 is 17 residues. The J segment lost 1 base and the V segment lost 0 bases, leaving 3 bases of the junction unmatched. Germline CDR1 reads SGHNT; CDR2 reads YYREEE (reference sequence). The CDR3 coding sequence is TGTGCCAGCAGCTTGGGGCTAGCGGGAGTGAACACCGGGGAGCTGTTTTTT. Its protein is CASSLGLAGVNTGELFF.